This is a list of T cell receptor beta chains from one sample in a study of identical twins. TCRdb passed the 5' RACE reads through MiXCR, listing each CDR3 protein once. The data show around 250,000 distinct CDR3 sequences, with approximately 11% seen just once and about 3.9% held by the top ten. Another study also made use of these data, one on yellow fever vaccine responses in identical twins.

Sequencing input: memory (CD45RO+) T cells sorted from blood. The receptor source for this set is a woman aged 18 to 35 in good health. The CDR3 runs from the conserved cysteine through the conserved F or W. Fields, in order: D gene, J gene, clone size, V gene, CDR3 protein, CDR3 DNA. A D gene is named only where the DNA matches it firmly. A row's size may be missing; if present it is once, few, many or a size class.

d_call: .
j_call: TRBJ1-4
clone_size: .
v_call: TRBV27
cdr3_aa: CASSPAVSNEKLFF
cdr3_nt: TGTGCCAGCAGTCCGGCGGTCTCGAATGAAAAACTGTTTTTT

d_call: .
j_call: TRBJ2-1
clone_size: .
v_call: TRBV28
cdr3_aa: CASSLLRSSYNEQFF
cdr3_nt: TGTGCCAGCAGTCTACTCCGGAGCTCCTACAATGAGCAGTTCTTC

d_call: .
j_call: TRBJ2-7
clone_size: once
v_call: TRBV20-1
cdr3_aa: CSAPGGASYEQYF
cdr3_nt: TGCAGTGCCCCTGGCGGGGCTTCCTACGAGCAGTACTTC

d_call: .
j_call: TRBJ1-1
clone_size: many
v_call: TRBV25-1
cdr3_aa: CASSEFGVKAFF
cdr3_nt: TGTGCCAGCAGTGAATTCGGGGTTAAAGCTTTCTTT

d_call: .
j_call: TRBJ1-2
clone_size: few
v_call: TRBV7-2
cdr3_aa: CASSLEGLGGYTF
cdr3_nt: TGTGCCAGCAGCTTAGAGGGGCTCGGTGGCTACACCTTC

d_call: .
j_call: TRBJ2-5
clone_size: many
v_call: TRBV5-6
cdr3_aa: CASSLGRGGSRGETQYF
cdr3_nt: TGTGCCAGCAGCCTCGGTCGCGGTGGGAGCAGGGGAGAGACCCAGTACTTC

d_call: .
j_call: TRBJ2-2
clone_size: few
v_call: TRBV7-9
cdr3_aa: CASSLGTGRNTGELFF
cdr3_nt: TGTGCCAGCAGCTTGGGTACAGGGAGGAACACCGGGGAGCTGTTTTTT

d_call: .
j_call: TRBJ2-6
clone_size: once
v_call: TRBV7-8
cdr3_aa: CASSLETTLSGANVLTF
cdr3_nt: TGTGCCAGCAGCTTAGAGACTACGCTCTCTGGGGCCAACGTCCTGACTTTC

d_call: .
j_call: TRBJ1-3
clone_size: .
v_call: TRBV5-1
cdr3_aa: CASSLAGNGGNTIYF
cdr3_nt: TGCGCCAGCAGCTTGGCGGGGAACGGTGGAAACACCATATATTTT

d_call: .
j_call: TRBJ2-5
clone_size: .
v_call: TRBV18
cdr3_aa: CASSPPIGKGQETQYF
cdr3_nt: TGTGCCAGCTCACCACCGATTGGGAAGGGCCAAGAGACCCAGTACTTC

d_call: .
j_call: TRBJ2-3
clone_size: few
v_call: TRBV5-1
cdr3_aa: CASSLRGVVTDTQYF
cdr3_nt: TGCGCCAGCAGCTTGAGGGGGGTAGTCACAGATACGCAGTATTTT

d_call: TRBD2
j_call: TRBJ2-1
clone_size: many
v_call: TRBV7-7
cdr3_aa: CASSSRLANEQFF
cdr3_nt: TGTGCTAGCAGCTCAAGACTAGCCAATGAGCAGTTCTTC

d_call: .
j_call: TRBJ1-2
clone_size: .
v_call: TRBV5-1
cdr3_aa: CASSSTGSGGGYTF
cdr3_nt: TGCGCCAGCAGCTCAACAGGGTCGGGTGGTGGCTACACCTTC

d_call: TRBD1
j_call: TRBJ2-2
clone_size: few
v_call: TRBV9
cdr3_aa: CASSVGGQGYIGELFF
cdr3_nt: TGTGCCAGCAGCGTAGGCGGACAGGGGTACATCGGGGAGCTGTTTTTT

d_call: TRBD2
j_call: TRBJ2-1
clone_size: few
v_call: TRBV15
cdr3_aa: CATSREGLAGKNEQFF
cdr3_nt: TGTGCCACCAGCAGAGAGGGACTAGCGGGGAAAAATGAGCAGTTCTTC

d_call: TRBD1
j_call: TRBJ1-1
clone_size: many
v_call: TRBV20-1
cdr3_aa: CSASRQGQGTEAFF
cdr3_nt: TGCAGTGCTAGCAGACAGGGGCAAGGCACTGAAGCTTTCTTT

d_call: .
j_call: TRBJ1-1
clone_size: .
v_call: TRBV12-3/TRBV12-4
cdr3_aa: CASSLGSLEAFF
cdr3_nt: TGTGCCAGCAGTTTGGGGTCTTTAGAAGCTTTCTTT

d_call: TRBD2
j_call: TRBJ2-4
clone_size: .
v_call: TRBV12-3/TRBV12-4
cdr3_aa: CASSFQREPPFRYF
cdr3_nt: TGTGCCAGCAGTTTTCAGCGGGAGCCCCCTTTCCGATACTTC

d_call: .
j_call: TRBJ2-5
clone_size: .
v_call: TRBV20-1
cdr3_aa: CSARALGLGDQETQYF
cdr3_nt: TGCAGTGCTAGAGCCTTGGGTCTTGGGGACCAAGAGACCCAGTACTTC

d_call: .
j_call: TRBJ2-3
clone_size: .
v_call: TRBV6-1
cdr3_aa: CASRFDIISTDTQYF
cdr3_nt: TGTGCCAGCAGATTCGACATTATTAGCACAGATACGCAGTATTTT

d_call: TRBD2
j_call: TRBJ2-3
clone_size: .
v_call: TRBV15
cdr3_aa: CATSSGSGVDTQYF
cdr3_nt: TGTGCCACCAGCAGCGGGAGCGGGGTAGATACGCAGTATTTT

d_call: .
j_call: TRBJ1-1
clone_size: .
v_call: TRBV29-1
cdr3_aa: CSVPKNTEAFF
cdr3_nt: TGCAGCGTTCCTAAGAACACTGAAGCTTTCTTT

d_call: TRBD1
j_call: TRBJ2-2
clone_size: few
v_call: TRBV19
cdr3_aa: CASSGQGAAGELFF
cdr3_nt: TGTGCCAGTAGTGGACAGGGGGCGGCCGGGGAGCTGTTTTTT

d_call: .
j_call: TRBJ2-6
clone_size: few
v_call: TRBV20-1
cdr3_aa: CSARGVGRDSGANVLTF
cdr3_nt: TGCAGTGCTAGAGGGGTCGGTCGGGACTCTGGGGCCAACGTCCTGACTTTC

d_call: TRBD1
j_call: TRBJ2-1
clone_size: many
v_call: TRBV12-3/TRBV12-4
cdr3_aa: CASSPDGTGKFF
cdr3_nt: TGTGCCAGCAGTCCCGACGGGACAGGGAAGTTCTTC

d_call: .
j_call: TRBJ2-7
clone_size: many
v_call: TRBV7-9
cdr3_aa: CASSSPDYEQYF
cdr3_nt: TGTGCCAGCAGCTCCCCAGACTACGAGCAGTACTTC

d_call: TRBD1
j_call: TRBJ1-2
clone_size: .
v_call: TRBV28
cdr3_aa: CASRTGVYGYTF
cdr3_nt: TGTGCCAGCAGAACAGGGGTCTATGGCTACACCTTC

d_call: .
j_call: TRBJ1-2
clone_size: many
v_call: TRBV12-3/TRBV12-4
cdr3_aa: CASSHGQLYGYTF
cdr3_nt: TGTGCCAGCAGTCACGGACAGTTATATGGCTACACCTTC

d_call: .
j_call: TRBJ2-7
clone_size: .
v_call: TRBV5-1
cdr3_aa: CASSSKGTSSSYEQYF
cdr3_nt: TGCGCCAGCAGCTCGAAGGGGACTTCTAGCTCCTACGAGCAGTACTTC

d_call: .
j_call: TRBJ2-7
clone_size: .
v_call: TRBV5-1
cdr3_aa: CASSLSAGPAGEQYF
cdr3_nt: TGCGCCAGCAGCTTGTCCGCGGGCCCCGCTGGCGAGCAGTACTTC

d_call: .
j_call: TRBJ2-3
clone_size: few
v_call: TRBV2
cdr3_aa: CASEFEGGTQYF
cdr3_nt: TGTGCCAGCGAGTTCGAGGGGGGTACGCAGTATTTT

d_call: TRBD1
j_call: TRBJ2-2
clone_size: few
v_call: TRBV3-1
cdr3_aa: CASSRSGTGVGELFF
cdr3_nt: TGTGCCAGCAGCCGATCCGGGACAGGGGTCGGGGAGCTGTTTTTT

d_call: .
j_call: TRBJ2-7
clone_size: many
v_call: TRBV20-1
cdr3_aa: CSSRKGHTDGSEQYF
cdr3_nt: TGCAGTTCCAGAAAGGGTCACACCGACGGTAGCGAGCAGTACTTC

d_call: .
j_call: TRBJ2-7
clone_size: few
v_call: TRBV20-1
cdr3_aa: CSARSSGAEQYF
cdr3_nt: TGCAGTGCTAGATCATCTGGGGCCGAGCAGTACTTC

d_call: .
j_call: TRBJ2-1
clone_size: many
v_call: TRBV5-1
cdr3_aa: CASSLVSGRPYNEQFF
cdr3_nt: TGCGCCAGCAGCTTAGTTAGCGGCCGTCCCTACAATGAGCAGTTCTTC

d_call: .
j_call: TRBJ2-5
clone_size: few
v_call: TRBV15
cdr3_aa: CATSARTGQSGETQYF
cdr3_nt: TGTGCCACCAGCGCTAGAACCGGCCAAAGTGGGGAGACCCAGTACTTC

d_call: .
j_call: TRBJ1-3
clone_size: few
v_call: TRBV7-8
cdr3_aa: CASSLVRGPSGNTIYF
cdr3_nt: TGTGCCAGCAGCTTAGTACGGGGCCCTTCTGGAAACACCATATATTTT

d_call: .
j_call: TRBJ2-5
clone_size: few
v_call: TRBV21-1
cdr3_aa: CASSNGGFPQTQETQYF
cdr3_nt: TGTGCCAGCAGCAACGGAGGCTTCCCTCAAACACAAGAGACCCAGTACTTC

d_call: .
j_call: TRBJ1-5
clone_size: .
v_call: TRBV3-1
cdr3_aa: CASSQGRANQPQHF
cdr3_nt: TGTGCCAGCAGCCAAGGCAGGGCCAATCAGCCCCAGCATTTT

d_call: TRBD1
j_call: TRBJ2-7
clone_size: .
v_call: TRBV10-3
cdr3_aa: CAIRSSGQGHEQYF
cdr3_nt: TGTGCCATCAGGTCGTCGGGACAGGGGCACGAGCAGTACTTC

d_call: TRBD1
j_call: TRBJ2-7
clone_size: .
v_call: TRBV2
cdr3_aa: CASSDGQGAYEQYF
cdr3_nt: TGTGCCAGCAGTGATGGACAGGGAGCGTACGAGCAGTACTTC

d_call: .
j_call: TRBJ1-6
clone_size: many
v_call: TRBV12-3/TRBV12-4
cdr3_aa: CASSPLPYNSPLHF
cdr3_nt: TGTGCCAGCAGTCCTCTCCCCTATAATTCACCCCTCCACTTT

d_call: TRBD2
j_call: TRBJ2-7
clone_size: .
v_call: TRBV30
cdr3_aa: CAWRATGTSGIFSYEQYF
cdr3_nt: TGTGCCTGGAGAGCAACCGGGACTAGCGGGATCTTCTCCTACGAGCAGTACTTC

d_call: TRBD2
j_call: TRBJ2-5
clone_size: .
v_call: TRBV20-1
cdr3_aa: CSARAGGAQETQYF
cdr3_nt: TGCAGTGCTAGGGCCGGGGGGGCCCAGGAGACCCAGTACTTC

d_call: .
j_call: TRBJ2-7
clone_size: many
v_call: TRBV5-1
cdr3_aa: CASSQVGLDEQYF
cdr3_nt: TGCGCCAGCAGCCAGGTTGGCTTAGACGAGCAGTACTTC

d_call: .
j_call: TRBJ2-5
clone_size: .
v_call: TRBV28
cdr3_aa: CASSSVRETQYF
cdr3_nt: TGTGCCAGCAGTTCTGTTCGAGAGACCCAGTACTTC

d_call: TRBD2
j_call: TRBJ2-1
clone_size: many
v_call: TRBV5-6
cdr3_aa: CASSTGLAGRYNEQFF
cdr3_nt: TGTGCCAGCAGCACTGGACTAGCGGGGAGATACAATGAGCAGTTCTTC

d_call: TRBD2
j_call: TRBJ2-1
clone_size: few
v_call: TRBV7-9
cdr3_aa: CASSLAGLAGGLYEQFF
cdr3_nt: TGTGCCAGCAGCTTAGCGGGACTAGCGGGAGGTCTTTATGAGCAGTTCTTC

d_call: TRBD2
j_call: TRBJ2-5
clone_size: few
v_call: TRBV6-1
cdr3_aa: CASLKATGGYQETQYF
cdr3_nt: TGTGCCAGCCTAAAGGCAACGGGAGGGTACCAAGAGACCCAGTACTTC

d_call: TRBD2
j_call: TRBJ2-1
clone_size: many
v_call: TRBV25-1
cdr3_aa: CASSLAGVYNEQFF
cdr3_nt: TGTGCCAGCAGCCTAGCGGGGGTCTACAATGAGCAGTTCTTC

d_call: TRBD2
j_call: TRBJ2-5
clone_size: few
v_call: TRBV15
cdr3_aa: CATSRASGGVETQYF
cdr3_nt: TGTGCCACCAGCAGGGCTAGCGGGGGAGTCGAGACCCAGTACTTC

d_call: .
j_call: TRBJ1-6
clone_size: few
v_call: TRBV3-1
cdr3_aa: CASSQDWAGVNSPLHF
cdr3_nt: TGTGCCAGCAGCCAAGATTGGGCAGGGGTAAATTCACCCCTCCACTTT

d_call: TRBD1
j_call: TRBJ1-1
clone_size: .
v_call: TRBV3-1
cdr3_aa: CACGGGYTEAFF
cdr3_nt: TGTGCCTGTGGAGGGGGCTACACTGAAGCTTTCTTT

d_call: TRBD2
j_call: TRBJ2-5
clone_size: few
v_call: TRBV20-1
cdr3_aa: CSASDGTSGRWGQETQYF
cdr3_nt: TGCAGTGCGTCCGATGGGACTAGCGGGAGATGGGGCCAAGAGACCCAGTACTTC

d_call: TRBD1
j_call: TRBJ2-7
clone_size: few
v_call: TRBV28
cdr3_aa: CASSLGQGSSYEQYF
cdr3_nt: TGTGCCAGCAGTTTGGGACAGGGTAGCTCCTACGAGCAGTACTTC

d_call: TRBD1
j_call: TRBJ1-5
clone_size: many
v_call: TRBV12-3/TRBV12-4
cdr3_aa: CASSFGDRDNQPQHF
cdr3_nt: TGTGCCAGCAGTTTCGGGGACAGGGACAATCAGCCCCAGCATTTT

d_call: .
j_call: TRBJ2-1
clone_size: .
v_call: TRBV6-1
cdr3_aa: CASISPSWGNEQFF
cdr3_nt: TGTGCCAGCATCTCCCCAAGCTGGGGCAATGAGCAGTTCTTC

d_call: .
j_call: TRBJ2-3
clone_size: few
v_call: TRBV5-1
cdr3_aa: CASSLDTGHTDTQYF
cdr3_nt: TGCGCCAGCAGCTTGGATACGGGGCACACAGATACGCAGTATTTT

d_call: TRBD1
j_call: TRBJ1-2
clone_size: many
v_call: TRBV12-3/TRBV12-4
cdr3_aa: CASSYGQGYYGYTF
cdr3_nt: TGTGCCAGCAGCTACGGACAGGGCTACTATGGCTACACCTTC